There are a few counts of the clone carrying this T cell receptor (beta chain). Its cognate antigen is unknown. The data stem from a study of beta chain features in type 1 diabetes. Study context: The samples had 85 million to 140 million sorted cells examined in all. Study conclusions and caveats: Type 1 diabetes patients had VDJ junctions that carried fewer insertions and more deletions.

cDNA synthesis used the whole RNA isolate, giving expressed TCRB sequences. Profiled with immunoSEQ multiplex PCR; TCRdb holds only in-frame clones, not every one. The sample includes around 140,000 clones, around a tenth of them seen just once. The single heparinised draw taken from each donor contained around 110 mL of blood on average. Isolation of CD4+ naive, central memory, regulatory and stem cell-like memory cells was achieved by sorting via CD45RO/CCR7/CD25/CD127/CD95/CD27. With 2 bases clipped from V and 5 bases from J, the junction kept 13 bases outside the gene matches. The CDR3 has 18 amino acids. From germline, CDR1 is SGHKS and CDR2 YYEKEE (reference sequence).

What was sequenced was central memory CD4+ T cells from blood. V usage is TRBV5-5 and J usage is TRBJ2-2; TRBD1 matches 9 bases. The TCR originated in a woman aged 40 to 49 in good health. The CDR3 DNA sequence: TGTGCCAGCAGCTTTCTACTCCGGGACAGGGTACGGACCGGGGAGCTGTTTTTT. As protein: CASSFLLRDRVRTGELFF. The full variable domain, rest sourced from reference TRBV5-5 and TRBJ2-2, is DAGVTQSPTHLIKTRGQQVTLRCSPISGHKSVSWYQQVLGQGPQFIFQYYEKEERGRGNFPDRFSARQFPNYSSELNVNALLLGDSALYLCASSFLLRDRVRTGELFFGEGSRLTVL.